The rows below give T cell receptor beta chains drawn from one sample of a study of blood T cells in healthy people across ages. TCRdb itself ran the 5' RACE reads through MiXCR, one entry per CDR3 protein. Among 450,000 to 650,000 distinct CDR3 sequences listed, more than 20% were seen once. These data also formed part of another study, on T cells of mothers and their children.

Sequenced sample: blood. These receptors came from a boy aged 10-17 years in good health. Each CDR3 is given with its conserved first and last residue. The D gene is left open where the match is weak. Only some rows state a clone size, as once, few, many or a class for expanded clones.

clone_size: few
d_call: .
j_call: TRBJ2-6
v_call: TRBV20-1
cdr3_aa: CSAGGSLDSGANVLTF
cdr3_nt: TGCAGTGCCGGAGGTAGCTTAGACTCTGGGGCCAACGTCCTGACTTTC

clone_size: few
d_call: .
j_call: TRBJ2-3
v_call: TRBV5-1
cdr3_aa: CASSVTGHNTDTQYF
cdr3_nt: TGCGCCAGCAGCGTTACAGGACACAACACAGATACGCAGTATTTT

clone_size: many
d_call: TRBD2
j_call: TRBJ2-2
v_call: TRBV6-2/TRBV6-3
cdr3_aa: CASTTTSDTGELFF
cdr3_nt: TGTGCCAGCACTACAACTAGCGACACCGGGGAGCTGTTTTTT

clone_size: .
d_call: TRBD1
j_call: TRBJ1-4
v_call: TRBV7-2
cdr3_aa: CASSLVAGQGSWGWEKLFF
cdr3_nt: TGTGCCAGCAGTCTAGTGGCGGGACAGGGAAGTTGGGGATGGGAAAAACTGTTTTTT

clone_size: .
d_call: TRBD2
j_call: TRBJ2-7
v_call: TRBV28
cdr3_aa: CASRSGLAGGKAYEQYF
cdr3_nt: TGTGCCAGCAGGTCGGGCCTAGCGGGAGGTAAAGCCTACGAGCAGTACTTC

clone_size: few
d_call: TRBD2
j_call: TRBJ2-7
v_call: TRBV5-1
cdr3_aa: CASTGTTAYEQYF
cdr3_nt: TGCGCCAGCACCGGGACTACTGCCTACGAGCAGTACTTC

clone_size: few
d_call: TRBD1
j_call: TRBJ1-5
v_call: TRBV27
cdr3_aa: CASSSDRGNQPQHF
cdr3_nt: TGTGCCAGCAGTTCGGACAGGGGAAATCAGCCCCAGCATTTT

clone_size: few
d_call: .
j_call: TRBJ1-6
v_call: TRBV4-1
cdr3_aa: CASSQVPLQLQNSPLHF
cdr3_nt: TGCGCCAGCAGCCAAGTTCCCTTGCAATTGCAAAATTCACCCCTCCACTTT

clone_size: .
d_call: TRBD2
j_call: TRBJ2-7
v_call: TRBV7-9
cdr3_aa: CASSLLTSGRASGYEQYF
cdr3_nt: TGTGCCAGCAGCTTACTGACTAGCGGGAGGGCCTCGGGCTACGAGCAGTACTTC

clone_size: .
d_call: TRBD1
j_call: TRBJ1-1
v_call: TRBV2
cdr3_aa: CASSLPTGRTLLYAFF
cdr3_nt: TGTGCCAGCAGCCTCCCGACAGGGAGGACTCTATTGTACGCTTTCTTT

clone_size: many
d_call: TRBD1
j_call: TRBJ2-5
v_call: TRBV5-1
cdr3_aa: CASSLGDRGQETQYF
cdr3_nt: TGCGCCAGCAGCTTAGGTGACAGGGGGCAAGAGACCCAGTACTTC

clone_size: .
d_call: .
j_call: TRBJ1-1
v_call: TRBV3-1
cdr3_aa: CASSQGPWAEAFF
cdr3_nt: TGTGCCAGCAGCCAAGGACCTTGGGCTGAAGCTTTCTTT

clone_size: few
d_call: .
j_call: TRBJ2-7
v_call: TRBV11-2
cdr3_aa: CASGGQTREQYF
cdr3_nt: TGTGCCAGCGGGGGACAAACCCGCGAGCAGTACTTC

clone_size: .
d_call: TRBD1
j_call: TRBJ2-1
v_call: TRBV10-1
cdr3_aa: CASSESGQGSYEQFF
cdr3_nt: TGCGCCAGCAGTGAGTCGGGACAGGGCAGCTATGAGCAGTTCTTC

clone_size: .
d_call: .
j_call: TRBJ2-5
v_call: TRBV28
cdr3_aa: CASARGKAQYF
cdr3_nt: TGTGCCAGCGCAAGGGGAAAGGCCCAGTACTTC

clone_size: .
d_call: .
j_call: TRBJ2-5
v_call: TRBV20-1
cdr3_aa: CSARGWAEQETQYF
cdr3_nt: TGCAGTGCCAGAGGCTGGGCAGAACAAGAGACCCAGTACTTC

clone_size: once
d_call: .
j_call: TRBJ2-1
v_call: TRBV7-2
cdr3_aa: CASSMQSYNGQFF
cdr3_nt: TGTGCCAGCAGCATGCAGAGCTACAATGGGCAGTTCTTC

clone_size: .
d_call: .
j_call: TRBJ1-3
v_call: TRBV5-1
cdr3_aa: CASSLGAVVSGNTTYF
cdr3_nt: TGCGCCAGCAGCTTGGGGGCGGTCGTCTCTGGAAACACCACATATTTT

clone_size: .
d_call: .
j_call: TRBJ2-7
v_call: TRBV6-1
cdr3_aa: CASSESVNPYEQYF
cdr3_nt: TGTGCCAGCAGTGAATCAGTCAACCCCTACGAGCAGTACTTC

clone_size: few
d_call: .
j_call: TRBJ1-2
v_call: TRBV6-1
cdr3_aa: CASSVQKDYGYIF
cdr3_nt: TGTGCCAGCAGTGTCCAAAAGGACTATGGCTACATCTTC

clone_size: few
d_call: .
j_call: TRBJ2-4
v_call: TRBV9
cdr3_aa: CASSPGGSAKNIQYF
cdr3_nt: TGTGCCAGCAGCCCCGGAGGATCGGCCAAAAACATTCAGTACTTC

clone_size: many
d_call: TRBD2
j_call: TRBJ2-1
v_call: TRBV13
cdr3_aa: CASSELAGGPDEQFF
cdr3_nt: TGTGCCAGCAGCGAACTAGCGGGGGGGCCTGATGAGCAGTTCTTC

clone_size: few
d_call: .
j_call: TRBJ2-1
v_call: TRBV6-2/TRBV6-3
cdr3_aa: CASTPFQVVGRPGEQFF
cdr3_nt: TGTGCCAGCACCCCCTTTCAAGTAGTAGGTCGGCCCGGTGAGCAGTTCTTC

clone_size: .
d_call: .
j_call: TRBJ1-2
v_call: TRBV20-1
cdr3_aa: CSARGVENYGYTF
cdr3_nt: TGCAGTGCTAGAGGGGTAGAGAACTATGGCTACACCTTC

clone_size: once
d_call: .
j_call: TRBJ2-5
v_call: TRBV7-2
cdr3_aa: CASSLSTLGSGGTQYF
cdr3_nt: TGTGCCAGCAGCCTATCTACACTGGGTAGCGGAGGGACCCAGTACTTC

clone_size: few
d_call: .
j_call: TRBJ2-5
v_call: TRBV15
cdr3_aa: CATSSEWETQYF
cdr3_nt: TGTGCCACCAGCAGTGAATGGGAGACCCAGTACTTC

clone_size: few
d_call: .
j_call: TRBJ1-1
v_call: TRBV28
cdr3_aa: CASSSLSIQGSMNTEAFF
cdr3_nt: TGTGCCAGCAGTTCCCTCTCGATCCAGGGATCCATGAACACTGAAGCTTTCTTT

clone_size: .
d_call: .
j_call: TRBJ1-6
v_call: TRBV7-2
cdr3_aa: CASSFLADSPLHF
cdr3_nt: TGTGCCAGCAGCTTCCTGGCTGATTCACCCCTCCACTTT

clone_size: few
d_call: .
j_call: TRBJ2-1
v_call: TRBV24-1
cdr3_aa: CATSDLWDDEQFF
cdr3_nt: TGTGCCACCAGTGATTTGTGGGACGATGAGCAGTTCTTC

clone_size: .
d_call: .
j_call: TRBJ2-2
v_call: TRBV2
cdr3_aa: CASSNTRPANTGELFF
cdr3_nt: TGTGCCAGCAGTAATACAAGGCCGGCGAACACCGGGGAGCTGTTTTTT

clone_size: .
d_call: TRBD2
j_call: TRBJ2-3
v_call: TRBV13
cdr3_aa: CASSLVGGALTDTQYF
cdr3_nt: TGTGCCAGCAGCTTAGTCGGGGGGGCGCTCACAGATACGCAGTATTTT

clone_size: few
d_call: .
j_call: TRBJ2-1
v_call: TRBV7-6
cdr3_aa: CASSLNLASNEQFF
cdr3_nt: TGTGCCAGCAGCTTAAATTTAGCCTCCAATGAGCAGTTCTTC

clone_size: few
d_call: TRBD2
j_call: TRBJ2-2
v_call: TRBV6-2/TRBV6-3
cdr3_aa: CASRIAGITTGELFF
cdr3_nt: TGTGCCAGCAGGATAGCGGGAATTACCACCGGGGAGCTGTTTTTT

clone_size: .
d_call: .
j_call: TRBJ2-3
v_call: TRBV12-3/TRBV12-4
cdr3_aa: CASEGGGGTDTQYF
cdr3_nt: TGTGCCAGTGAAGGCGGAGGGGGCACAGATACGCAGTATTTT

clone_size: .
d_call: .
j_call: TRBJ2-7
v_call: TRBV5-1
cdr3_aa: CASRLTGSEQYF
cdr3_nt: TGCGCCAGCAGACTAACAGGCTCCGAGCAGTACTTC

clone_size: few
d_call: TRBD2
j_call: TRBJ2-1
v_call: TRBV7-9
cdr3_aa: CASSYRGGGYNEQFF
cdr3_nt: TGTGCCAGCAGCTACCGGGGCGGGGGATACAATGAGCAGTTCTTC

clone_size: few
d_call: TRBD1
j_call: TRBJ1-4
v_call: TRBV29-1
cdr3_aa: CSAQGGVTNEKLFF
cdr3_nt: TGCAGCGCCCAGGGGGGAGTTACTAATGAAAAACTGTTTTTT